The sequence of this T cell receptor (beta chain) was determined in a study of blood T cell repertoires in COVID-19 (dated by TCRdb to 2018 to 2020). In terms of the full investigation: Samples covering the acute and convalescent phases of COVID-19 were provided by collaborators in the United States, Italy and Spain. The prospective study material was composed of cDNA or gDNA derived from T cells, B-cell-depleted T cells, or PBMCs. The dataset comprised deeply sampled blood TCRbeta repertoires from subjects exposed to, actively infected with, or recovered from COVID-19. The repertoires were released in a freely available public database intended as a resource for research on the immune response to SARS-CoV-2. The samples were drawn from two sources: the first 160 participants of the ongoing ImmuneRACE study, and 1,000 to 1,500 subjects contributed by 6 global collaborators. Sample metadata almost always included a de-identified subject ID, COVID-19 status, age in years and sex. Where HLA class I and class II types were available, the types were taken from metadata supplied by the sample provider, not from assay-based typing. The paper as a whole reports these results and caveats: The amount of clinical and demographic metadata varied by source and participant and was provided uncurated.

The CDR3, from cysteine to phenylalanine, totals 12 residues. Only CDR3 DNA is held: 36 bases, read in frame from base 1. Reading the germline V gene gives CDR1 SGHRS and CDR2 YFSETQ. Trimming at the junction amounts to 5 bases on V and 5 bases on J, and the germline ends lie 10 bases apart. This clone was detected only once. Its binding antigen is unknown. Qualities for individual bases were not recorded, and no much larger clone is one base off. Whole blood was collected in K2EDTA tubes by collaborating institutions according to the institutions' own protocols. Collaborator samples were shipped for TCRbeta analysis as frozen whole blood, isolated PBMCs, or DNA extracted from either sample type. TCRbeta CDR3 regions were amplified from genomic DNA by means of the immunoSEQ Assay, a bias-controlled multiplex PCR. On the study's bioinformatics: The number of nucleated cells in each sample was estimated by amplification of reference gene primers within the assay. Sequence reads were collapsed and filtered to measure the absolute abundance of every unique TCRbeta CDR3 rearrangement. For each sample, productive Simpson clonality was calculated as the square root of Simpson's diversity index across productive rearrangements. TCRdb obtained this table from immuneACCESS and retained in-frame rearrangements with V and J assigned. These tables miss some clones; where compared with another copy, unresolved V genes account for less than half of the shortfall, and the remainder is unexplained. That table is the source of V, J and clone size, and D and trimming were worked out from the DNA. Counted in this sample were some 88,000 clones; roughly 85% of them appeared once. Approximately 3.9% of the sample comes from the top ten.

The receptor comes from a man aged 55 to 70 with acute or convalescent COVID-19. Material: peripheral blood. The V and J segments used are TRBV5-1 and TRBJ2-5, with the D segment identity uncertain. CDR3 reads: CASRLSRETQYF. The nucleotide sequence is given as TGCGCCAGCAGGTTGAGCCGGGAGACCCAGTACTTC.